This passage covers 21 T cell receptor beta chains from one sample sequenced in a study of CD8 T cells in ankylosing spondylitis. TCRdb re-called the 5' RACE reads through MiXCR, storing one row per CDR3 protein. The data contain 150,000 to 200,000 distinct CDR3 sequences, roughly 10% of them singletons. Sequenced sample: blood, either unsorted or a sorted T cell fraction (not recorded which). All receptors come from a male donor with ankylosing spondylitis or in good health (not recorded which).

The V call is TRBV7-8, the J call TRBJ1-5; D unclear. The germline gives CDR1 SGHVS, CDR2 FQNEAQ. The CDR3 consists of 15 residues. With 2 bases removed from V and 3 bases from J, the gap between germline ends came to 11 bases. The CDR3 region has the DNA TGTGCCAGCAGCTTATTAACAAGGGCCAATCAGCCCCAGCATTTT. Protein: CASSLLTRANQPQHF.

This clonotype was observed at least ten times. The chain employs TRBV6-1 and TRBJ2-5; no reliable D call. V was shortened by 4 bases and J by 4 bases, with 10 bases between the two germline ends. The CDR3 extends over 13 amino acids. Germline V gene data show CDR1 as MNHNS and CDR2 as SASEGT. CDR3 sequence (DNA): TGTGCCAGCAGTGTAAATTGGGGAGAGACCCAGTACTTC. Protein product: CASSVNWGETQYF.

The chain employs TRBV14 and TRBJ2-5; 9 nucleotides agree with TRBD1. The V gene end was trimmed by 2 bases and the J gene end by 5 bases; junction bases not matched to a gene: 3. Germline V gene lookup returns CDR1 SGHDN and CDR2 FVKESK. CDR3 size: 14 residues. CDR3 in DNA: TGTGCCAGCAGCCAATACAGGGGGCAGGAGACCCAGTACTTC. Translation: CASSQYRGQETQYF.

This clonotype was counted ten times or more. The chain uses TRBV28 and TRBJ2-7, with D possibly TRBD2 on 5 matching bases. The length of the CDR3 is 15 residues. CDR1 is MDHEN, CDR2 SYDVKM, per germline. Deletions cut 7 bases from V and 4 bases from J, with 20 bases between. The DNA of the CDR3 is TGTGCCAGCAAGGAAGAGCAGAGCGGAGCATACGAGCAGTACTTC. Translating gives CASKEEQSGAYEQYF.

This clonotype was seen a few times. This chain links TRBV3-1 with TRBJ2-4, with 7 bases that match TRBD2. Germline V CDR1 and CDR2: LGHDT, YNNKEL (reference sequence). Unmatched junction bases numbered 7, after V lost 2 bases and J lost 3 bases. The CDR3 is 16 amino acids. The CDR3 sequence: CASSQLGGDVKNIQYF. The CDR3 bases are TGTGCCAGCAGCCAACTTGGGGGGGATGTCAAAAACATTCAGTACTTC.

Many counts were recorded for this clonotype. The V call is TRBV5-1, the J call TRBJ1-1, with no clear D. This CDR3 has 14 residues. Germline assignment: CDR1 SGHRS and CDR2 YFSETQ. Trimming pared 0 bases from V and 0 bases from J, leaving 6 bases between. In nucleotides, the CDR3 is TGCGCCAGCAGCTTGGAACAGTTGAACACTGAAGCTTTCTTT. Its protein product is CASSLEQLNTEAFF.

This clonotype came up many times. This chain uses TRBV5-1 with TRBJ2-2; D may be TRBD2 (6 bases). Per the germline V gene, CDR1 is SGHRS and CDR2 is YFSETQ. The CDR3 totals 13 residues. Trimming shortened V by 7 bases and J by 0 bases, and 7 bases separated the two germline ends. The CDR3 bases are TGCGCCAGCCGGGAGACGAACACCGGGGAGCTGTTTTTT. This encodes CASRETNTGELFF.

In this sample, this clonotype turned up many times. The CDR3, as DNA: TGTGCCAGCAGCTTGGCCGGGTTCGGCGGTAAGCAGTTCTTC. Protein product: CASSLAGFGGKQFF. The V and J genes are TRBV5-4 and TRBJ2-1, with D hard to call. With 0 bases removed from V and 11 bases from J, the gap between germline ends came to 15 bases. In germline, CDR1 is SGHNT, CDR2 YYREEE (reference sequence). The CDR3 sequence is 14 residues long.

Many counts were recorded for this clonotype. This chain connects TRBV21-1 to TRBJ2-3. TRBV21-1 represents a pseudogene. This CDR3 contains 12 residues. The CDR3 nucleotides are TGTGCCAGCCCCTTGCGTGCAGATACGCAGTATTTT. It specifies CASPLRADTQYF.

This clonotype was detected a few times. V usage is TRBV4-3 and J usage is TRBJ2-3, with TRBD1 as a possible D gene (7 bases). V lost 3 bases to trimming and J lost 3 bases, with 13 bases between them. Germline CDR1 reads LGHNA; CDR2 reads YSLEER. This CDR3 has 15 residues. CDR3 region: CASSQAGQPTDTQYF. The CDR3 DNA reads as TGCGCCAGCAGCCAGGCGGGACAGCCTACAGATACGCAGTATTTT.

This clonotype is a singleton in its sample. Just one base apart from a much larger clone, this may be a read error. The chain is built from TRBV4-2 and TRBJ2-5, with 11 bases fitting TRBD2. The length of the CDR3 is 17 residues. Germline-derived CDR1 and CDR2 are LGHNA and YNFKEQ. The CDR3 here is CAGSQATSGIPQETQYF. As DNA, the CDR3 is TGTGCCGGCAGCCAGGCGACTAGCGGGATACCCCAAGAGACCCAGTACTTC.

V usage is TRBV20-1 and J usage is TRBJ2-5; D gene uncertain. The germline V gene has CDR1 DFQATT and CDR2 SNEGSKA (reference sequence). The CDR3 totals 15 residues. Trimming removed 4 bases from V and 2 bases from J, with 17 bases in between. Written as DNA, the CDR3 is TGCAGTGCTACCGCCAGGATCGGTATTCAAGAGACCCAGTACTTC. Residues: CSATARIGIQETQYF.

There are many counts of this clonotype. This CDR3 is CASSLEQGTGNTEAFF. The CDR3, as DNA: TGCGCCAGCAGCTTGGAACAAGGGACAGGGAACACTGAAGCTTTCTTT. This chain uses TRBV5-1 with TRBJ1-1, with 8 bases aligning to TRBD1. CDR3 length: 16 amino acids. With 0 bases clipped from V and 1 base from J, the junction kept 5 bases outside the gene matches. The V gene's germline CDR1 is SGHRS and CDR2 YFSETQ.

This clonotype has only one observation. This chain links TRBV20-1 with TRBJ2-7; 7 bases fit TRBD2. This CDR3 comprises 13 residues. J was trimmed by 1 base and V by 6 bases; bases with no gene match: 6. Looked up from germline, CDR1 is DFQATT and CDR2 is SNEGSKA (reference sequence). CDR3: CSASPGGSYEQYF. The CDR3 DNA is TGCAGTGCCTCGCCGGGGGGATCCTACGAGCAGTACTTC.

The chain uses TRBV5-1 and TRBJ2-7, with 9 bases matching TRBD2. J was trimmed by 5 bases and V by 0 bases; bases with no gene match: 6. Germline values: CDR1 SGHRS, CDR2 YFSETQ. There are 15 residues in the CDR3. The CDR3 sequence: CASSLGWTSDNEQYF. The CDR3 DNA reads as TGCGCCAGCAGCTTGGGCTGGACTAGCGATAACGAGCAGTACTTC. Variable domain in full (rest from reference TRBV5-1 and TRBJ2-7): KAGVTQTPRYLIKTRGQQVTLSCSPISGHRSVSWYQQTPGQGLQFLFEYFSETQRNKGNFPGRFSGRQFSNSRSEMNVSTLELGDSALYLCASSLGWTSDNEQYFGPGTRLTVT.

This clonotype was counted many times. This CDR3 is CASSVGEPGNTIYF. DNA for the CDR3: TGTGCCAGCAGCGTAGGAGAACCCGGAAACACCATATATTTT. V and J are TRBV9 and TRBJ1-3; D is unresolved. The germline gives CDR1 SGDLS, CDR2 YYNGEE. Between the trimmed V and J ends, which lost 0 bases and 4 bases, there was a span of 8 bases. The CDR3 runs 14 residues.

This clonotype was recorded many times. CDR3 sequence: CSVQQGAAGQPQHF. The CDR3 bases are TGCAGCGTTCAACAGGGGGCGGCGGGCCAGCCCCAGCATTTT. V is TRBV29-1 and J is TRBJ1-5, with 9 bases that match TRBD1. Germline V gene sequence: CDR1 SQVTM, CDR2 ANQGSEA. This CDR3 contains 14 residues. The trim removed 5 bases at V and 7 bases at J, leaving 9 bases unmatched. Full variable domain (remainder filled in from reference TRBV29-1 and TRBJ1-5): SAVISQKPSRDICQRGTSLTIQCQVDSQVTMMFWYRQQPGQSLTLIATANQGSEATYESGFVIDKFPISRPNLTFSTLTVSNMSPEDSSIYLCSVQQGAAGQPQHFGDGTRLSIL.

As concerns this clonotype: A much larger clonotype is one base distant, so this may be a read error. This chain joins TRBV24-1 and TRBJ1-5; 7 bases map to TRBD1. This CDR3 comprises 17 residues. With 6 bases clipped from V and 0 bases from J, the junction kept 10 bases outside the gene matches. The germline CDR1 and CDR2 sequences are KGHDR and SFDVKD. CDR3 bases: TGTGCCACCAGTAGACAGGGCCAAGGGGATAGCAATCAGCCCCAGCATTTT. As protein: CATSRQGQGDSNQPQHF.

This clonotype was observed at least ten times. This chain uses TRBV3-1 with TRBJ1-1; D call uncertain. The CDR3 runs 13 residues. Germline-derived CDR1 and CDR2 are LGHDT and YNNKEL (reference sequence). Trimming left V 0 bases short and J 6 bases short, with 8 bases between. The CDR3 here is CASSQDEAAEAFF. As DNA, the CDR3 is TGTGCCAGCAGCCAAGATGAGGCAGCTGAAGCTTTCTTT. Drawing the rest from reference TRBV3-1 and TRBJ1-1, the complete variable domain is DTAVSQTPKYLVTQMGNDKSIKCEQNLGHDTMYWYKQDSKKFLKIMFSYNNKELIINETVPNRFSPKSPDKAHLNLHINSLELGDSAVYFCASSQDEAAEAFFGQGTRLTVV.

This clonotype showed up many times. The rearrangement joins TRBV20-1 to TRBJ2-2; the match to TRBD2 covers 10 bases. Germline V CDR1 and CDR2: DFQATT, SNEGSKA (reference sequence). V was pared by 0 bases and J by 6 bases, with 4 bases of the junction left unmatched. CDR3 length: 15 residues. The CDR3 sequence: CSARDVTSGAGELFF. The CDR3 DNA follows: TGCAGTGCTAGAGACGTCACTAGCGGGGCCGGGGAGCTGTTTTTT.

This clonotype has a count of ten or more. The CDR3 loop reads CASSWGPGSDTQYF. DNA for the CDR3: TGTGCCAGCAGTTGGGGCCCTGGGTCAGATACGCAGTATTTT. J is TRBJ2-3 and V is TRBV12-3 or TRBV12-4, with TRBD1 as a possible D gene (5 bases). Trimming removed 4 bases at V and 4 bases at J, with 12 bases between. The CDR3 loop spans 14 amino acids.